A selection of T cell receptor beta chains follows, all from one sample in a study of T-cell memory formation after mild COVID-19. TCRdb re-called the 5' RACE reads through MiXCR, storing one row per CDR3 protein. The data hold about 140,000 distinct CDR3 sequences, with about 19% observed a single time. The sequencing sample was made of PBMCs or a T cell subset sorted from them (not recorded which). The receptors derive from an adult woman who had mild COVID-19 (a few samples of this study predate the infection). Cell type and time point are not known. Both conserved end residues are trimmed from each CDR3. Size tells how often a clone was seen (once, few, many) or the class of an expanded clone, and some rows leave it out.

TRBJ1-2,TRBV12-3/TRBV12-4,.,ASSIRTGYYGYT
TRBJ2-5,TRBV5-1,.,ASSLGSGTPLSGETQY
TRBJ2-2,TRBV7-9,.,ASSPPPRGLNTGELF
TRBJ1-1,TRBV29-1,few,SVFFPGRPKEAF
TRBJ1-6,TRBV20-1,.,SARTNVNSPLH
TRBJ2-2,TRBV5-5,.,ASSWDSRNTGELF
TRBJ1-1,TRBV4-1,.,ASSQGREFADTEAF
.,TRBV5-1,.,ASSLSPGTGETQF
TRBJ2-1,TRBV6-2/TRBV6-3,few,ASTGGLAGRGEQF
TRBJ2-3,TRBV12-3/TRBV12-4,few,ASIPPNSDTQY
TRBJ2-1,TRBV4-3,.,ASSQGPYNEQF
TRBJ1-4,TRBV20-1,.,SAATGRNEKLF
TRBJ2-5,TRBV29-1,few,SVGTRVTETQY
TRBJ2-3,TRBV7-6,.,ASSLGIRGPDTQY
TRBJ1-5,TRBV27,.,ASSFSTNQPQH
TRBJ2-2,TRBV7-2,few,ASSTGLASNDGELF
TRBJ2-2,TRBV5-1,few,ASSPLSGVGSGELF
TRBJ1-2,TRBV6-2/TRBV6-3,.,ASTGTRFYGYT
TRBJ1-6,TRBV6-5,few,ASSYGRTRNSPLH
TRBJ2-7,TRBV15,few,ATSRDGRDYEQY
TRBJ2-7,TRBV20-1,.,SASPGTVHYEQY
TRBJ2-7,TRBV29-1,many,SVSRDRGYEQY
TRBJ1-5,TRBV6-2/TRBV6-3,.,ASSYRPQGRAPQH
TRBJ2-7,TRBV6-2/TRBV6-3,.,ASNRAAPYEQY
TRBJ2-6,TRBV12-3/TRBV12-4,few,ASTREGYGANVLT
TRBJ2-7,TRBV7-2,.,ARSLATGDSYEQY
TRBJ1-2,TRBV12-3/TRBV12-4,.,ASSLGQGETYGYT
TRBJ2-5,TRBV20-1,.,SARDWASGGAGETQY
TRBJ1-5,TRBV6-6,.,ASSKGQGKSNQPQH
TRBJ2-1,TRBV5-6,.,AAMRGPINSNEQF
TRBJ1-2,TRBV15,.,ATSRDLAGGNYGYT
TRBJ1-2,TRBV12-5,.,ASAPEQSNGYT
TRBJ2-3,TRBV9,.,ASSTQTGGITDTQY
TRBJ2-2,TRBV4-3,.,ASSQVARNTGELF
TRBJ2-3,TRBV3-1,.,ASSLRLADTQY
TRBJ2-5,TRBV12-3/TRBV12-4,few,ASSPPGGQETQY
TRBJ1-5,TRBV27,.,ASSSAGLVNQPQH
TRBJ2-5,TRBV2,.,ASSKQGTQETQY
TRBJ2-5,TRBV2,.,ASSPRQIQETQY
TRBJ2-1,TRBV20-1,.,SAFDNEQF
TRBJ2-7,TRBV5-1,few,ASSLRLQKGLSSYEQY
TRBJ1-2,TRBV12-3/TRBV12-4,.,ASSSTGIYGYT
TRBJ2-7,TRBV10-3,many,AISDLGTFTYEQY
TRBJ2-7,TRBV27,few,ASSSQGQAPQGWY
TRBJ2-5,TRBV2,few,ASRDYETQY
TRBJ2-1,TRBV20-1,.,SASGRNHNEQF
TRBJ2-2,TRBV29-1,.,SVGSWGAAGELF
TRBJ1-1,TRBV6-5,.,ASNILMGFGEAF
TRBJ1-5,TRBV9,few,ASSPEGGYQPQH
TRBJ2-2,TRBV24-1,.,ATSDSGHLNTGELF
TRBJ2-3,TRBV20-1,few,SAPIGTGASDTQY
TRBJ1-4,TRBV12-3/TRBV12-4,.,ASSPQINEKLF
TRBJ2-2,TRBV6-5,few,ASSFFTSGGSGELF
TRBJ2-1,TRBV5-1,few,ASSLARPNEQF